A single sample gave rise to the 28 T cell receptor beta chains below, sequenced in a study of blood T cell repertoires in COVID-19. This table comes from immunoSEQ multiplex PCR, and its TCRdb copy is limited to in-frame clones, with some not included. The profile shows 68,000 or so clones, around nine tenths of them singletons. The sample taken for sequencing was peripheral blood. The source is an older man with active or convalescent COVID-19.

The chain recombines TRBV3-1 (or the pseudogene TRBV3-2) with TRBJ2-5; TRBD2 matches at 8 bases. Germline CDR1 reads LGHDT; CDR2 reads YNNKEL (reference sequence). The V and J ends lost 4 bases and 5 bases, in that order; junction bases with no gene match: 12. This CDR3 has 16 amino acids. The CDR3 protein is CASSRIKAGAGETQYF. The CDR3 DNA reads TGTGCCAGCAGCCGAATTAAAGCGGGAGCGGGGGAGACCCAGTACTTC.

This clone was seen only once. The genes are TRBV30 and TRBJ2-7, with D perhaps TRBD2 (6 bases). Trimming removed 0 bases at V and 0 bases at J, with 15 bases between. Germline assignment: CDR1 GTSNPN and CDR2 SVGIG (reference sequence). The CDR3 runs 16 residues. In DNA form, the CDR3 reads TGTGCCTGGAGTGTACGATTGGGACTGTCCTCCTACGAGCAGTACTTC. It translates to CAWSVRLGLSSYEQYF.

The V gene is TRBV28, the J gene TRBJ1-4; D possibly corresponds to TRBD1 (5 bases). Germline V CDR1 and CDR2: MDHEN, SYDVKM. The CDR3 covers 15 residues. Trimming pared 2 bases from V and 8 bases from J, leaving 15 bases between. CDR3 in DNA: TGTGCCAGCAGTTTACTCGGGGGTGGAAGCGAAAAACTGTTTTTT. Encoded protein: CASSLLGGGSEKLFF.

The chain combines TRBV9 with TRBJ2-2; D possibly corresponds to TRBD1 (6 bases). The germline V gene encodes CDR1 SGDLS and CDR2 YYNGEE. This CDR3 comprises 16 residues. Trimming cost V 0 bases and J 3 bases, with 12 bases left between them. CDR3 coding DNA: TGTGCCAGCAGCGTAGCCGCCTCAGGGGACACCGGGGAGCTGTTTTTT. Its translation: CASSVAASGDTGELFF.

This clone was seen once. The chain carries TRBV19 and TRBJ1-5, with 8 bases lining up with TRBD1. Germline trimming cut 3 bases from V and 2 bases from J; bases unmatched to any gene: 6. The CDR3 is 16 amino acids. Germline V gene lookup returns CDR1 LNHDA and CDR2 SQIVND (reference sequence). As DNA, the CDR3 is TGTGCCAGTAGTATTCCAGGGGGCAGTGGCAATCAGCCCCAGCATTTT. Amino acids: CASSIPGGSGNQPQHF. The full variable domain, in which reference TRBV19 and TRBJ1-5 provide the parts outside the CDR3, is DGGITQSPKYLFRKEGQNVTLSCEQNLNHDAMYWYRQDPGQGLRLIYYSQIVNDFQKGDIAEGYSVSREKKESFPLTVTSAQKNPTAFYLCASSIPGGSGNQPQHFGDGTRLSIL.

CDR3 amino acids: CSASRVRNSGLNTEAFF. The CDR3 nucleotides are TGCAGTGCTAGTCGGGTACGGAACAGCGGGTTGAACACTGAAGCTTTCTTT. The genes are TRBV20-1 and TRBJ1-1; the D is unclear. CDR1 is DFQATT and CDR2 is SNEGSKA in the germline V gene (reference sequence). Trimming stripped 3 bases from V and 0 bases from J, with 20 bases between. The CDR3 totals 17 residues.

This clone was detected only once. The chain uses TRBV19 and TRBJ1-6; D remains unclear. This CDR3 has 16 amino acids. V was cut by 3 bases and J by 0 bases, with 9 bases left in between. Germline V gene lookup returns CDR1 LNHDA and CDR2 SQIVND (reference sequence). CDR3 sequence: CASSMRQSSYNSPLHF. The CDR3 DNA follows: TGTGCCAGTAGTATGAGGCAGAGCTCCTATAATTCACCCCTCCACTTT.

This clone was seen only once. In the same sample, other DNA sequences code for this CDR3. The gene calls are TRBV19 and TRBJ1-5; no definite D call. This CDR3 region has 12 residues. The V and J ends lost 6 bases and 0 bases respectively, with 3 bases between them. In germline, CDR1 is LNHDA, CDR2 SQIVND (reference sequence). CDR3 sequence: CASSGSNQPQHF. The DNA for the CDR3 is TGTGCCAGTAGCGGTAGCAATCAGCCCCAGCATTTT.

The chain combines TRBV11-3 with TRBJ2-2; TRBD1 might be the D (6 bases). The CDR3 length is 15 residues. Trimming took off 3 bases at V and 4 bases at J, with 12 bases between the two ends. The germline gives CDR1 SGHNT, CDR2 YENEEA. The CDR3: CASSFSVGGTGELFF. CDR3 nucleotide sequence: TGTGCCAGCAGCTTCAGCGTAGGGGGCACCGGGGAGCTGTTTTTT.

The chain has TRBV6-5 and TRBJ1-1; the match to TRBD1 covers 7 bases. Germline CDR1 is MNHEY and CDR2 is SVGAGI. The CDR3 length is 16 residues. Trimming at V came to 2 bases and at J to 2 bases, leaving 8 bases not matched to a gene. CDR3 in DNA: TGTGCCAGCAGTTACATGAGCGAGGGGGCAAACACTGAAGCTTTCTTT. It translates to CASSYMSEGANTEAFF.

This chain joins TRBV29-1 and TRBJ2-1, with D possibly being TRBD2 (6 bases). The CDR3 runs 15 residues. V dropped 7 bases and J dropped 4 bases, with 20 bases sitting between them. Germline assignment: CDR1 SQVTM and CDR2 ANQGSEA. For the CDR3, the DNA is TGCAGCGGGTGTGGAGGGCCCTTAGAGTACAATGAGCAGTTCTTC. Amino acids: CSGCGGPLEYNEQFF.

The chain has TRBV9 and TRBJ2-5; no definite D call. V lost 0 bases, J lost 6 bases, and 12 bases lay in between. Germline lookup yields CDR1 SGDLS and CDR2 YYNGEE. This CDR3 region has 14 residues. CDR3 in amino acids: CASSVDLSEKTQYF. DNA for the CDR3: TGTGCCAGCAGCGTAGATCTTTCTGAGAAGACCCAGTACTTC.

The chain couples TRBV9 to TRBJ1-1; D not resolved. CDR3 length equals 15 residues. Per the germline V gene, CDR1 is SGDLS and CDR2 is YYNGEE. V dropped 0 bases and J dropped 5 bases, with 14 bases sitting between them. The CDR3 protein is CASSVDVETRTEAFF. The CDR3 DNA follows: TGTGCCAGCAGCGTAGATGTAGAGACCAGGACTGAAGCTTTCTTT.

The chain joins TRBV6-5 to TRBJ1-1, with no clear D. This CDR3 is built from 13 residues. Per germline, CDR1 MNHEY and CDR2 SVGAGI. Trimming cost V 8 bases and J 1 base, with 11 bases left between them. CDR3 nucleotides: TGTGCCAGCTTCGGGCGGGGGAACACTGAAGCTTTCTTT. Translated: CASFGRGNTEAFF.

The chain couples TRBV5-1 to TRBJ1-2; the D is unclear. Deletions cut 0 bases from V and 2 bases from J, with 11 bases between. CDR1 and CDR2 (germline): SGHRS, YFSETQ. The CDR3 has 15 amino acids. The CDR3 protein is CASSLVVGENYGYTF. The CDR3 DNA reads TGCGCCAGCAGCTTGGTAGTCGGAGAAAACTATGGCTACACCTTC.

The chain has TRBV18 and TRBJ2-5; the D gene is possibly TRBD2 (5 bases). CDR3 size: 13 residues. Germline V gives CDR1 KGHSH, CDR2 LQKENI. With 2 bases removed from V and 7 bases from J, the gap between germline ends came to 11 bases. DNA of the CDR3: TGTGCCAGCTCACCAGCGGAACGGGGGACCCAGTACTTC. It yields the protein CASSPAERGTQYF.

The chain has TRBV18 and TRBJ2-2, with D unresolved. Germline loops: CDR1 KGHSH, CDR2 LQKENI. The CDR3 runs to 16 residues. Trimming stripped 1 base from V and 4 bases from J, with 13 bases between. The chain's CDR3 is CASSPRSVGFTGELFF. CDR3 in DNA: TGTGCCAGCTCACCACGGTCCGTGGGCTTCACCGGGGAGCTGTTTTTT.

The rearrangement uses TRBV15 and TRBJ1-1; D is unresolved. CDR3 length equals 17 residues. V was shortened by 0 bases and J by 7 bases, with 21 bases between the two germline ends. Germline V CDR1 and CDR2: LNHNV, YYDKDF (reference sequence). CDR3 region: CATSRDPAARMDVEAFF. Here the CDR3 DNA reads TGTGCCACCAGCAGAGATCCGGCGGCCCGGATGGATGTTGAAGCTTTCTTT.

The J gene is TRBJ1-5, the V gene TRBV12-1; TRBD1 was called by the table and not checked on the DNA. TRBV12-1 is deemed a pseudogene. The CDR3 length is 18 residues. CDR3 loop: CASSNFGKGDRSNQPQHF. Written as DNA, the CDR3 is TGTGCCAGCAGCAATTTTGGAAAGGGGGACAGAAGTAATCAGCCCCAGCATTTT.

CDR3 residues: CASSGTGQSYGYTF. CDR3 nucleotides: TGTGCCAGCAGCGGTACGGGTCAGAGCTATGGCTACACCTTC. J is TRBJ1-2 and V is TRBV28; no clear D gene. Between the trimmed V and J ends, which lost 6 bases and 4 bases, there was a span of 15 bases. The CDR3 length is 14 residues. The germline CDR1 and CDR2 sequences are MDHEN and SYDVKM.

The rearrangement links TRBV6-6 to TRBJ1-5, with 7 nucleotides matching TRBD1. Germline V CDR1 and CDR2: MNHNY, SVGAGI (reference sequence). The CDR3 covers 14 residues. Losses at the gene ends were 6 bases for V and 4 bases for J; bases not matched to a gene: 6. The CDR3 loop reads CASRPGQTNQPQHF. The CDR3 DNA sequence: TGTGCCAGCAGACCGGGACAGACTAATCAGCCCCAGCATTTT.

This chain connects TRBV15 to TRBJ2-1, with 8 bases that match TRBD2. The CDR3 runs to 16 residues. V lost 3 bases to trimming and J lost 4 bases; unmatched junction nucleotides: 8. Looked up from germline, CDR1 is LNHNV and CDR2 is YYDKDF (reference sequence). The CDR3 is CATSSPILAAYNEQFF. CDR3 DNA: TGTGCCACCAGCAGCCCGATACTAGCGGCTTACAATGAGCAGTTCTTC.

The CDR3 here is CASGSFPGAVETQYF. CDR3 nucleotide sequence: TGTGCTAGTGGTTCCTTCCCCGGTGCGGTAGAGACCCAGTACTTC. The V gene is TRBV12-5, the J gene TRBJ2-5; no definite D call. V was clipped by 4 bases and J by 4 bases, with 16 bases between them. The germline V gene has CDR1 LGHNT and CDR2 FRNRAP. The CDR3 is 15 amino acids.

V is TRBV21-1 and J is TRBJ1-1. TRBV21-1 is recorded as a pseudogene. This CDR3 has 15 amino acids. The DNA for the CDR3 is TGTGCCAGCAGCAGACAGAGGCGGGGAAACACTGAAGCTTTCTTT. Residues: CASSRQRRGNTEAFF.

The chain joins TRBV5-1 to TRBJ1-4; maybe TRBD1 (6 bases). CDR1 and CDR2 (germline): SGHRS, YFSETQ. The CDR3 contains 14 residues. V gave up 3 bases and J gave up 0 bases, with 6 bases separating them. The CDR3 nucleotides read TGCGCCAGCAGCTGGGGGCCAACTAATGAAAAACTGTTTTTT. Translated, it gives CASSWGPTNEKLFF.

This clone was counted only a few times. The chain joins TRBV2 to TRBJ1-1; 7 bases fit TRBD1. The trim removed 10 bases at V and 5 bases at J, leaving 13 bases unmatched. The CDR3 is made up of 14 amino acids. Germline V CDR1 and CDR2: SNHLY, FYNNEI. CDR3 loop: CAILTGAAGTEAFF. The CDR3 DNA sequence: TGTGCCATACTAACAGGGGCCGCGGGGACTGAAGCTTTCTTT.

V gene TRBV3-1 (or the pseudogene TRBV3-2) combines with J gene TRBJ2-5, with D possibly being TRBD2 (5 bases). The CDR3 totals 14 residues. Germline CDR1 is LGHDT and CDR2 is YNNKEL (reference sequence). Trimming removed 3 bases from V and 5 bases from J, with 13 bases in between. The CDR3 loop is CASSHNPGGETQYF. The CDR3, as DNA: TGTGCCAGCAGCCATAACCCGGGCGGGGAGACCCAGTACTTC.

The chain recombines TRBV25-1 with TRBJ2-7; possible D gene TRBD1, 5 bases. The CDR3 totals 12 residues. CDR1 is MGHDK and CDR2 is SYGVNS in the germline V gene. The V end was cut by 4 bases, the J end by 2 bases, with 6 bases between. CDR3 bases: TGTGCCAGCAGTGGCAGGGCCTACGAGCAGTACTTC. Amino acid sequence: CASSGRAYEQYF.